This T cell receptor beta chain originates from a study of T cell changes during pregnancy in multiple sclerosis. This CDR3 is built from 15 residues. The ends lost 6 bases at V and 9 bases at J; junction bases unmatched: 16. Germline V gene sequence: CDR1 LNHDA, CDR2 SQIVND (reference sequence). Assay used: immunoSEQ multiplex PCR; TCRdb lists only in-frame clones, some missing. The table records about 71,000 clones, approximately 94% of them present only once. This sample comprised peripheral blood, obtained in the third trimester of pregnancy. The V gene is TRBV19, the J gene TRBJ2-7, with 8 positions matching TRBD1. The clonotype comes from a female donor with multiple sclerosis, enrolled in a pregnancy study. The CDR3 sequence is CASSSTGTGALGQYF. CDR3 DNA sequence: TGTGCCAGTAGCTCCACCGGGACAGGCGCATTGGGGCAGTACTTC.